This T cell receptor (beta chain) was recorded in a study of T cells in Graves' hyperthyroidism and ophthalmopathy. Whole-study context: Pretreatment peripheral blood was obtained at initial diagnosis. General study results and limits: Ophthalmopathy was model-predicted a median about 6.7 months pre-onset.

Researchers took RNA transcripts and amplified the TCR beta CDR3 regions from them. Using the HTBI primer set, a first-round RT-PCR was run on the TCR CDR3. TCRdb independently ran MiXCR on the multiplex PCR reads; one entry per CDR3 protein. The repertoire holds 250,000 to 300,000 distinct CDR3 sequences, with more than 12% as singletons. This clonotype was counted at least ten times. Its antigen is not known. The CDR3 sequence is 14 residues long. V dropped 6 bases and J dropped 4 bases, with 15 bases sitting between them. Germline V gives CDR1 MNHNS, CDR2 SASEGT. Lactation, pregnancy, other autoimmune disease or uncontrolled infection led to exclusion of patients.

The receptor's source is a woman between 40 and 50 years old with Graves' hyperthyroidism that later progressed to Graves' ophthalmopathy. The specimen was blood. V usage is TRBV6-1 and J usage is TRBJ1-1; possible D gene TRBD1, 6 bases. CDR3 sequence: CASRHNRVPTEAFF. The DNA of the CDR3 is TGTGCCAGCAGACACAACAGGGTTCCCACTGAAGCTTTCTTT.